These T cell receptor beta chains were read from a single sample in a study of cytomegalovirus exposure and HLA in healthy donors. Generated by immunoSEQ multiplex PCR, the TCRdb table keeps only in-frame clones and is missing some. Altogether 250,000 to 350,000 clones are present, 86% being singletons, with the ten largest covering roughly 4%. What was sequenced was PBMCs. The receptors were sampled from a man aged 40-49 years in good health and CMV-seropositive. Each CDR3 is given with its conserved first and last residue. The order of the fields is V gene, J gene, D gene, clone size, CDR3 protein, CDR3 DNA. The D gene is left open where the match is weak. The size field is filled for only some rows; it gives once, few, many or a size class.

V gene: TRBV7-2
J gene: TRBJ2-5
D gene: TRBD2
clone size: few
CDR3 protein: CASSLWGAGAKETQYF
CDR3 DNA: TGTGCCAGCAGCTTATGGGGAGCGGGGGCCAAAGAGACCCAGTACTTC

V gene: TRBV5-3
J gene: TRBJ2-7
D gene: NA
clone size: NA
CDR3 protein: CARSFFEQYF
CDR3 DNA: TGTGCCAGAAGCTTCTTTGAGCAGTACTTC

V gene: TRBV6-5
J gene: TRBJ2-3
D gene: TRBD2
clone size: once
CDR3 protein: CASSSGLAGADTQYF
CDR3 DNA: TGTGCCAGCAGTTCGGGACTAGCGGGAGCAGATACGCAGTATTTT

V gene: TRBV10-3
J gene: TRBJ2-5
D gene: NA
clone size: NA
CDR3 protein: CAISESGAGAQETQYF
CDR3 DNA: TGTGCCATCAGTGAGTCAGGGGCAGGGGCCCAAGAGACCCAGTACTTC

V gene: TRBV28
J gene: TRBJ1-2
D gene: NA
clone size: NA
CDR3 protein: CAARRRKIQNYGYTF
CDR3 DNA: TGTGCCGCCAGGAGGCGAAAAATCCAAAACTATGGCTACACCTTC

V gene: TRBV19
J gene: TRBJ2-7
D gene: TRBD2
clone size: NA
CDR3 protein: CASRKAGLSSYEQYF
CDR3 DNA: TGTGCCAGCCGTAAAGCGGGGCTTAGCTCCTACGAGCAGTACTTC

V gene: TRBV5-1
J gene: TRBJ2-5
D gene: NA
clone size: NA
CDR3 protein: CASSPSGWQRQETQYF
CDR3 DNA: TGCGCCAGCAGCCCCTCTGGTTGGCAGCGGCAAGAGACCCAGTACTTC

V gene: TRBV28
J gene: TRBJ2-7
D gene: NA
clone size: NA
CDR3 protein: CASTPMGRYQSYEQYF
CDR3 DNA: TGTGCCAGCACCCCTATGGGCAGGTACCAATCCTACGAGCAGTACTTC

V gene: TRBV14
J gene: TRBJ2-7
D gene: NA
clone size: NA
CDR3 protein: CASSQDIGGISYEQYF
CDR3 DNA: TGTGCCAGCAGCCAAGATATAGGCGGTATCTCCTACGAGCAGTACTTC

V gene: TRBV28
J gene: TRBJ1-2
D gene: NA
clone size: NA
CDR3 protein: CASSSATGGMDYGYTF
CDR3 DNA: TGTGCCAGCAGTTCTGCCACCGGGGGGATGGACTATGGCTACACCTTC

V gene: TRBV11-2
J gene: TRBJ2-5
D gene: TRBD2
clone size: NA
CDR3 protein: CASSLIGTSGSLGWETQYF
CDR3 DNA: TGTGCCAGCAGCTTAATAGGGACTAGCGGGAGTTTAGGGTGGGAGACCCAGTACTTC

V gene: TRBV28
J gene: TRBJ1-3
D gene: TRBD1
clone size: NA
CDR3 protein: CASRPDRAPSGNTIYF
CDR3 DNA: TGTGCCAGCAGACCGGACAGGGCCCCCTCTGGAAACACCATATATTTT

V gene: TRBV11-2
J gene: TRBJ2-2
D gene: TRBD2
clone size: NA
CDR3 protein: CASRRTSGNTGELFF
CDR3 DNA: TGTGCCAGCAGGAGGACTAGCGGGAACACCGGGGAGCTGTTTTTT

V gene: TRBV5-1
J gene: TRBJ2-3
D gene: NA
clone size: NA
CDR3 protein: CASSLANQADTDTQYF
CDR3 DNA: TGCGCCAGCAGCTTGGCGAACCAAGCGGACACAGATACGCAGTATTTT

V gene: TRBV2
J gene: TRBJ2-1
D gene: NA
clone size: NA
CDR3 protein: CASSWREWYNEQFF
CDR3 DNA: TGTGCCAGCAGTTGGAGGGAGTGGTACAATGAGCAGTTCTTC

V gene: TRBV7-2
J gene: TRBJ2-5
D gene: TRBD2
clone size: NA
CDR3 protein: CASRRGLAEQETQYF
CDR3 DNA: TGTGCCAGCAGACGGGGACTAGCGGAACAAGAGACCCAGTACTTC

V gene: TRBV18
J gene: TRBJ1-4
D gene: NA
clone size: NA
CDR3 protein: CASSPREGNEKLFF
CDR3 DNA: TGTGCCAGCTCACCACGGGAGGGTAATGAAAAACTGTTTTTT

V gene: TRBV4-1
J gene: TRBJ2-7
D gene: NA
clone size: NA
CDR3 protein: CASSQPTRGTYEQYF
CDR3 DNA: TGCGCCAGCAGCCAGCCGACACGTGGGACTTACGAGCAGTACTTC

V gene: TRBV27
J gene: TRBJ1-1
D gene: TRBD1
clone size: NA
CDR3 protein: CASTHSGTGLTEAFF
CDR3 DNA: TGTGCCAGCACGCATTCCGGGACAGGGCTTACTGAAGCTTTCTTT

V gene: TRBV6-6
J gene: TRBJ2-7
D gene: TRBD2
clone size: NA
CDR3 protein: CASRARTSAGLDEQYF
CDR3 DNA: TGTGCCAGCAGGGCACGGACTAGCGCGGGTCTGGACGAGCAGTACTTC

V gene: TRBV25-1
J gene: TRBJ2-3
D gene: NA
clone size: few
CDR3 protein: CASSSGRYADTQYF
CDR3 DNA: TGTGCCAGCAGTTCTGGGAGGTATGCAGATACGCAGTATTTT

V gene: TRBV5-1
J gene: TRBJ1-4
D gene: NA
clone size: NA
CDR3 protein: CASCRGGTNEKLFF
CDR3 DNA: TGCGCCAGCTGCCGGGGGGGAACTAATGAAAAACTGTTTTTT

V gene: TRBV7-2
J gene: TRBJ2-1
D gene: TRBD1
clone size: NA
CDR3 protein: CASSSRDRYNEQFF
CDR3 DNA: TGTGCCAGCAGCAGCCGGGACAGGTACAATGAGCAGTTCTTC

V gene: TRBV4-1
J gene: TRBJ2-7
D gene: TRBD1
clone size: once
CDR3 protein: CASSQDRGQNYEQYF
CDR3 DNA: TGCGCCAGCAGCCAAGATCGGGGACAGAACTACGAGCAGTACTTC

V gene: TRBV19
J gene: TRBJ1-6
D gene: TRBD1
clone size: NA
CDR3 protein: CASSTQRQGAIGNSPLHF
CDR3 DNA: TGTGCCAGTAGTACTCAACGACAGGGGGCTATTGGAAATTCACCCCTCCACTTT

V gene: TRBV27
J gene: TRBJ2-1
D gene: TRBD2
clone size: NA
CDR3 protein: CASSSGLAGDNEQFF
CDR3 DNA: TGTGCCAGCAGTTCCGGACTAGCGGGGGACAATGAGCAGTTCTTC

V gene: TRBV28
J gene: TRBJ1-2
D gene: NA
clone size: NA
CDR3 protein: CASSLHPVYGYTF
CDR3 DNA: TGTGCCAGCAGTTTACACCCAGTTTATGGCTACACCTTC

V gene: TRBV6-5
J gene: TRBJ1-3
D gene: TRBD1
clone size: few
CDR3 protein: CASSYTGGGNTIYF
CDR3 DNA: TGTGCCAGCAGTTACACAGGGGGTGGAAACACCATATATTTT

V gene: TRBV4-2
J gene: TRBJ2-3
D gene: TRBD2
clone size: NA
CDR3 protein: CASSQDRLAGGDTQYF
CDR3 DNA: TGTGCCAGCAGCCAAGATCGACTAGCGGGAGGAGATACGCAGTATTTT

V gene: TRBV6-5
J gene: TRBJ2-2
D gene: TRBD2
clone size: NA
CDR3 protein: CASSPAGGSTGELFF
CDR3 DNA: TGTGCCAGCAGTCCAGCGGGAGGTTCCACCGGGGAGCTGTTTTTT

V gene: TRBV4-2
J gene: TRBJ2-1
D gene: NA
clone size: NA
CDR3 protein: CASSQRHGKWNEQFF
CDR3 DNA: TGTGCCAGCAGCCAACGGCACGGGAAGTGGAATGAGCAGTTCTTC

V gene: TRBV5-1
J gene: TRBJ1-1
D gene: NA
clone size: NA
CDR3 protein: CASSFSGPGDTEAFF
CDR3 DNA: TGCGCCAGCAGCTTCTCGGGACCGGGAGACACTGAAGCTTTCTTT

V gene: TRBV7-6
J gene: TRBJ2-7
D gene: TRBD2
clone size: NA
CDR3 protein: CASSLSPLAGSYEQYF
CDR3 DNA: TGTGCCAGCAGCTTATCTCCACTAGCGGGGTCCTACGAGCAGTACTTC

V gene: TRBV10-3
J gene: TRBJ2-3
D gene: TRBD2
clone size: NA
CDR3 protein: CAISGLAGSADTQYF
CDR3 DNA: TGTGCCATCAGTGGACTAGCGGGTTCGGCAGATACGCAGTATTTT

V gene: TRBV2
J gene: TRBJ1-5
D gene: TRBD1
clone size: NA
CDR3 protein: CASRGTGVYNQPQHF
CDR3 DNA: TGTGCCAGCAGAGGGACAGGGGTTTACAATCAGCCCCAGCATTTT

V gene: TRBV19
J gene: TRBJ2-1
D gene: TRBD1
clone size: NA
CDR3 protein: CASSTGDRGDEQFF
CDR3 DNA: TGTGCCAGTAGTACGGGGGACAGGGGCGATGAGCAGTTCTTC

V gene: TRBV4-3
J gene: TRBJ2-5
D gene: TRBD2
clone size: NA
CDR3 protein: CASSPRASGMETQYF
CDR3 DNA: TGCGCCAGCAGCCCCCGGGCTAGCGGAATGGAGACCCAGTACTTC

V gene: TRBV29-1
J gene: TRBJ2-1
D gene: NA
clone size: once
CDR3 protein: CSVEDGYNEQFF
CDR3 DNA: TGCAGCGTTGAAGACGGGTACAATGAGCAGTTCTTC

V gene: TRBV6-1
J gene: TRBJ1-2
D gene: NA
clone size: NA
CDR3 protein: CASSHRLPGYTF
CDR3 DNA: TGTGCCAGCAGTCACAGGCTCCCCGGCTACACCTTC

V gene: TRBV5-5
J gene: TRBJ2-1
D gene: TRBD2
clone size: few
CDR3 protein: CASSPPLDRLAGNEQFF
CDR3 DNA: TGTGCCAGCAGCCCTCCACTTGATAGACTAGCGGGCAATGAGCAGTTCTTC

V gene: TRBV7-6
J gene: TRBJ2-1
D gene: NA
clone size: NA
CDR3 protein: CASSLAGFNEQFF
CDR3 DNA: TGTGCCAGCAGCTTAGCCGGGTTCAATGAGCAGTTCTTC

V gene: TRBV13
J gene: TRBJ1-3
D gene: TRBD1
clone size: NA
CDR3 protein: CASSGRQGLIFSGNTIYF
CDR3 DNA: TGTGCCAGCAGCGGTAGACAGGGGCTTATTTTCTCTGGAAACACCATATATTTT

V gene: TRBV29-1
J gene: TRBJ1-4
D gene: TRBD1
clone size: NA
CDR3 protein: CSVEGGTEQNEKLFF
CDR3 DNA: TGCAGCGTTGAAGGGGGGACAGAACAAAATGAAAAACTGTTTTTT